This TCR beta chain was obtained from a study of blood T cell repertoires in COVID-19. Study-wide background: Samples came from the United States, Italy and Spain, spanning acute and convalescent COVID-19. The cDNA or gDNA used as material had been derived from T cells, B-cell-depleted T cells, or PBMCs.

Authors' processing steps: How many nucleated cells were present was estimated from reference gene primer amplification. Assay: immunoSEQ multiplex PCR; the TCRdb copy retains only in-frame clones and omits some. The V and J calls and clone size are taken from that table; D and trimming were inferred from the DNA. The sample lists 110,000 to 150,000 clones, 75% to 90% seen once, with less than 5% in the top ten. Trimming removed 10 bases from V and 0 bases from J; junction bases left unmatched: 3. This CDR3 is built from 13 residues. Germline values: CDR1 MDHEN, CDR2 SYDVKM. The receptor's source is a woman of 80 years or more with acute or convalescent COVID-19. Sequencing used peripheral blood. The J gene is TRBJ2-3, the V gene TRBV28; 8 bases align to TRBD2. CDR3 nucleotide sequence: TGTGCCACACAGCGGGGGAGCACAGATACGCAGTATTTT. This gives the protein CATQRGSTDTQYF.